This entry is about one T cell receptor beta chain. Germline V gives CDR1 SGHTA, CDR2 FQGNSA. The V and J ends lost 7 bases and 2 bases, in that order; junction bases with no gene match: 10. The CDR3 runs 16 residues. The data were taken from a study of blood T cell repertoires in COVID-19. Across the study: Material from acute and convalescent COVID-19 was sourced from the United States, Italy and Spain.

Recovered status applied to Cohort 3 donors who had two consecutive negative PCRs. It also applied to those with clearance or with symptom resolution. The data were produced by immunoSEQ multiplex PCR, yet TCRdb's version contains in-frame clones alone and is incomplete. The profile shows some 320,000 clones, more than 70% of them singletons. The clonotype originates from a woman aged 25-40 years who had recovered from COVID-19. This chain links TRBV7-2 with TRBJ2-1, with 8 bases aligning to TRBD2. The material sequenced was PBMCs or T cells enriched from blood (not recorded which). Here the CDR3 reads CASTHSGAGTYNEQFF. CDR3 nucleotides: TGTGCCAGCACCCATAGCGGGGCGGGCACCTACAATGAGCAGTTCTTC. Based on the CDR3 plus reference TRBV7-2 and TRBJ2-1, the full variable domain is GAGVSQSPSNKVTEKGKDVELRCDPISGHTALYWYRQSLGQGLEFLIYFQGNSAPDKSGLPSDRFSAERTGGSVSTLTIQRTQQEDSAVYLCASTHSGAGTYNEQFFGPGTRLTVL.